Below, 13 T cell receptor beta chains from the same sample are listed, as sequenced in a study of cytomegalovirus exposure and HLA in healthy donors. The protocol was immunoSEQ multiplex PCR, while the TCRdb copy is restricted to in-frame clones and leaves out a portion. The sample contains 130,000 to 150,000 clones, 80% to 90% of which appear only once. The sample comprised PBMCs. The receptors stem from a woman in her late teens or twenties in good health and CMV-seropositive.

This chain joins TRBV2 and TRBJ1-2; possibly TRBD1 for D (6 bases). CDR1 is SNHLY and CDR2 is FYNNEI in the germline V gene. This CDR3 is built from 13 residues. V shed 8 bases and J shed 8 bases, with 18 bases lying between them. The CDR3 sequence: CASGGGPIGGYTF. CDR3 nucleotides: TGTGCCAGCGGGGGGGGCCCCATCGGGGGCTACACCTTC.

The table lists this clone with a few counts. V and J are TRBV28 and TRBJ1-5, with D possibly being TRBD1 (6 bases). V dropped 2 bases and J dropped 3 bases, with 11 bases sitting between them. CDR1 is MDHEN, CDR2 SYDVKM, per germline. CDR3 length: 15 amino acids. Written as DNA, the CDR3 is TGTGCCAGCAGTTTAGGGGGCCACTACAATCAGCCCCAGCATTTT. This translates into CASSLGGHYNQPQHF.

J is TRBJ1-2 and V is TRBV27; 7 positions agree with TRBD1. The V gene's germline CDR1 is MNHEY and CDR2 SMNVEV (reference sequence). Trimming cost V 6 bases and J 3 bases; bases outside gene matches: 13. The CDR3 has 16 amino acids. CDR3 protein: CASSTRTGGGHYGYTF. DNA for the CDR3: TGTGCCAGCAGCACAAGGACAGGTGGGGGCCACTATGGCTACACCTTC.

This clone has a handful of counts. The V gene is TRBV7-2, the J gene TRBJ1-2, with a possible D match to TRBD1 (5 bases). V lost 6 bases and J lost 9, with 20 bases in between. Germline V gene lookup returns CDR1 SGHTA and CDR2 FQGNSA. This CDR3 contains 14 residues. The CDR3 is CASSLGTAYNRYTF. CDR3 DNA sequence: TGTGCCAGCAGTCTCGGGACTGCATACAATCGCTACACCTTC.

This chain uses TRBV7-9 with TRBJ1-2; 9 bases align to TRBD1. V dropped 5 bases and J dropped 5; count of bases not matched to a gene: 6. CDR1 is SEHNR and CDR2 is FQNEAQ in the germline V gene (reference sequence). This CDR3 region has 14 residues. CDR3 sequence (DNA): TGTGCCAGCAGCAGGGGACAGGGAGGATATGGCTACACCTTC. Translated: CASSRGQGGYGYTF.

The chain employs TRBV29-1 and TRBJ2-7; tentatively, D is TRBD2 (5 bases). The V gene lost 4 bases and the J gene lost 7 bases, with 5 bases spanning the gap. Germline V gene sequence: CDR1 SQVTM, CDR2 ANQGSEA. The CDR3 runs to 9 residues. CDR3 sequence reads: CSVAGEQYF. CDR3 nucleotides: TGCAGCGTTGCGGGGGAGCAGTACTTC.

Turning to this clone: Other nucleotide sequences in the sample specify the same CDR3. This chain joins TRBV6-1 and TRBJ1-1; TRBD1 might be the D (5 bases). The germline gives CDR1 MNHNS, CDR2 SASEGT. V lost 3 bases and J 4 bases, leaving 15 bases between the germline ends. The CDR3 totals 15 residues. CDR3 sequence (DNA): TGTGCCAGCAGTGAGTATGGGCAGGGCGGCACTGAAGCTTTCTTT. Its protein is CASSEYGQGGTEAFF.

The rearrangement joins TRBV5-1 to TRBJ1-4; tentatively, D is TRBD1 (6 bases). The CDR3 length is 14 residues. Trimming left V 3 bases short and J 4 bases short, with 10 bases between. Germline V gene sequence: CDR1 SGHRS, CDR2 YFSETQ. CDR3 residues: CASSSGTLNEKLFF. CDR3 coding DNA: TGCGCCAGCAGCTCCGGGACACTTAATGAAAAACTGTTTTTT.

The chain joins TRBV21-1 to TRBJ1-3. TRBV21-1 is classified as a pseudogene. The CDR3 sequence is 14 residues long. CDR3 sequence reads: CASSKPSSGNTIYF. The CDR3, as DNA: TGTGCCAGCAGCAAACCGAGCTCTGGAAACACCATATATTTT.

The V call is TRBV2, the J call TRBJ1-2, with 9 bases matching TRBD1. V lost 6 bases, J lost 7 bases, and 3 bases stayed unmatched. The CDR3 runs to 12 residues. Germline lookup yields CDR1 SNHLY and CDR2 FYNNEI. CDR3 in amino acids: CASSAQGAGYTF. The CDR3 bases are TGTGCCAGCAGCGCACAGGGGGCTGGCTACACCTTC.

The rearrangement joins TRBV6-1 to TRBJ1-5; TRBD1 agrees at 12 bases. The germline CDR1 and CDR2 sequences are MNHNS and SASEGT. The CDR3 is made up of 17 amino acids. V lost 5 bases to trimming and J lost 0 bases; unmatched junction nucleotides: 5. The CDR3 sequence: CASSQGTGGYSNQPQHF. DNA for the CDR3: TGTGCCAGCAGTCAAGGGACAGGGGGCTATAGCAATCAGCCCCAGCATTTT.

A single count supports this clone. CDR3 coding DNA: TGTGCCAGCAGTTCCCCTGGGGAGCTCTCCTACAATGAGCAGTTCTTC. It specifies CASSSPGELSYNEQFF. The V gene is TRBV28, the J gene TRBJ2-1; D perhaps matches TRBD2 (5 bases). This CDR3 contains 16 residues. Trimming took 4 bases from V and 0 from J, leaving 13 bases between them. Germline values: CDR1 MDHEN, CDR2 SYDVKM. Variable domain in full (rest from reference TRBV28 and TRBJ2-1): DVKVTQSSRYLVKRTGEKVFLECVQDMDHENMFWYRQDPGLGLRLIYFSYDVKMKEKGDIPEGYSVSREKKERFSLILESASTNQTSMYLCASSSPGELSYNEQFFGPGTRLTVL.

This chain links TRBV28 with TRBJ2-7, with TRBD2 matching 7 bases. This CDR3 has 14 amino acids. Germline V gene sequence: CDR1 MDHEN, CDR2 SYDVKM. Germline trimming cut 6 bases from V and 0 bases from J; bases unmatched to any gene: 5. Written as DNA, the CDR3 is TGTGCCAGCAGGGGAGCGGGGATCTCCTACGAGCAGTACTTC. This translates into CASRGAGISYEQYF.